These 7 T cell receptor beta chains were all obtained from the same sample, sequenced in a study of human T cells and chemical hapten exposure (dated by TCRdb to the early 2020s). The sample's time point label, decoded: patch test 2, 6 weeks after DPC sensitization. What the treatment or condition label conveys for this sample: therapeutic diphenylcyclopropenone sensitization with weekly scalp DPC. The method was RACE. TCRdb shows the sequencer as NextSeq 500. TCRdb itself trimmed the public reads at Q25 with fastp, ran MiXCR and retained productive beta chains. Each record represents a unique CDR3 protein, reported with the most common genes and DNA among its rows. This sample is represented by roughly 84,000 distinct CDR3 sequences; under 11% of them were singletons. About 5% of the sample lies in the top ten. Here the sequenced sample was whole blood, taken in connection with sensitization to the hapten diphenylcyclopropenone (DPC). Receptor source: a woman aged 45-65 years with alopecia areata. Some clones in this sample may be carry-over from other donors' samples.

There are a few counts of this clonotype. The V gene is TRBV7-8, the J gene TRBJ1-1, with a tentative D call TRBD1 (5 bases). CDR3 size: 14 residues. CDR1 SGHVS and CDR2 FQNEAQ come from the germline V gene. V lost 5 bases, J lost 4 bases, and 14 bases lay in between. This CDR3 reads CASSQPGTVTEAFF. The CDR3 nucleotides read TGTGCCAGCAGCCAGCCAGGGACGGTCACTGAAGCTTTCTTT.

In this sample, this clonotype turned up many times. V is TRBV5-1 and J is TRBJ1-1; no definite D call. V was shortened by 0 bases and J by 1 base, with 13 bases between the two germline ends. The CDR3 runs 16 residues. The germline CDR1 and CDR2 sequences are SGHRS and YFSETQ. The CDR3 sequence: CASSLGQAASNTEAFF. The DNA of the CDR3 is TGCGCCAGCAGCTTGGGACAAGCTGCATCGAACACTGAAGCTTTCTTT.

This clonotype was picked up many times. The gene calls are TRBV21-1 and TRBJ2-1; TRBD1 is taken as the D call from the table, unchecked against the DNA. TRBV21-1 is classified as a pseudogene. The CDR3 loop spans 16 amino acids. The CDR3 loop reads CASSNAGTKRYNEQFF. The CDR3 coding sequence is TGTGCCAGCAGCAACGCCGGGACAAAAAGATACAATGAGCAGTTCTTC.

In its sample, this clonotype was seen a few times. The chain is built from TRBV10-3 and TRBJ2-3; D may be TRBD1 (6 bases). V was pared by 6 bases and J by 2 bases, with 15 bases between. The germline V gene encodes CDR1 ENHRY and CDR2 SYGVKD. The CDR3 runs to 15 residues. In DNA form, the CDR3 reads TGTGCCATCAGCGCCCGGACAGCTTTCACAGATACGCAGTATTTT. Translating gives CAISARTAFTDTQYF.

The V gene is TRBV4-2, the J gene TRBJ2-1; 9 bases are a match to TRBD2. Trimming cost V 0 bases and J 9 bases; bases outside gene matches: 12. Looked up from germline, CDR1 is LGHNA and CDR2 is YNFKEQ. The CDR3 runs to 17 residues. The CDR3 sequence: CASSQELQVAGVSEQFF. The CDR3 DNA reads TGTGCCAGCAGCCAAGAACTGCAAGTAGCGGGAGTAAGTGAGCAGTTCTTC.

This clonotype was detected many times. The chain recombines TRBV30 with TRBJ1-5, with no clear D. Trimming shortened V by 2 bases and J by 6 bases, and 11 bases separated the two germline ends. Germline V gives CDR1 GTSNPN, CDR2 SVGIG (reference sequence). The CDR3 is made up of 13 amino acids. This chain's CDR3 is CAWSLGAGQPQHF. The CDR3 region has the DNA TGTGCCTGGAGTTTGGGTGCCGGTCAGCCCCAGCATTTT.

This clonotype turned up a few times. CDR3 bases: TGTGCCAGCAGCGTAGCGACTAGCGGCAATGAGCAGTTCTTC. This gives the protein CASSVATSGNEQFF. The chain is built from TRBV9 and TRBJ2-1, with 9 bases fitting TRBD2. V dropped 0 bases and J dropped 6; count of bases not matched to a gene: 1. The germline CDR1 and CDR2 sequences are SGDLS and YYNGEE. There are 14 residues in the CDR3.